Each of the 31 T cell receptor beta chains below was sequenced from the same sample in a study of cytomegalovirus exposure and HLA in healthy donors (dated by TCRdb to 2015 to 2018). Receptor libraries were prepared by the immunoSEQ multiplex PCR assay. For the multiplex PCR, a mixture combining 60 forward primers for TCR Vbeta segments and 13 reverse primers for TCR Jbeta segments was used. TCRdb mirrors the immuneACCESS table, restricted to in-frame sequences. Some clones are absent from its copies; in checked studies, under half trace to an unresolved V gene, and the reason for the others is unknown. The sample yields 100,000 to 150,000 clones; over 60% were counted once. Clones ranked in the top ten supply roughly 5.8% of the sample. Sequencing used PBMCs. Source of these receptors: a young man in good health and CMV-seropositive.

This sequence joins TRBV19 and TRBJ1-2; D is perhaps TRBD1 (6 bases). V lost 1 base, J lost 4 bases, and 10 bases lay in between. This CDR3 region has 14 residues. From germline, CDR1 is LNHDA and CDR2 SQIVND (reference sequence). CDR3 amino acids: CASSIAVTGYGYTF. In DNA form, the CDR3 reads TGTGCCAGTAGTATAGCCGTGACAGGCTATGGCTACACCTTC.

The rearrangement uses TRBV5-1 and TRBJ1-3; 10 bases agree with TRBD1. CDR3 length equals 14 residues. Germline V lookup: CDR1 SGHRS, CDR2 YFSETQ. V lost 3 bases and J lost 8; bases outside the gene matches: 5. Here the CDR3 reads CASSSGQGGDTIYF. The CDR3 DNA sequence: TGCGCCAGCAGCTCTGGACAGGGGGGGGACACCATATATTTT.

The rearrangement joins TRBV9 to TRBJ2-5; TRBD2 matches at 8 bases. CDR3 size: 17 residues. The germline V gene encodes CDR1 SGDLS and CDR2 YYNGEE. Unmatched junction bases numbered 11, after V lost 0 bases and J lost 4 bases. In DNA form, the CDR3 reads TGTGCCAGCAGCGTAGGTCCCTTGGGGACTAGGCGAGAGACCCAGTACTTC. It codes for CASSVGPLGTRRETQYF.

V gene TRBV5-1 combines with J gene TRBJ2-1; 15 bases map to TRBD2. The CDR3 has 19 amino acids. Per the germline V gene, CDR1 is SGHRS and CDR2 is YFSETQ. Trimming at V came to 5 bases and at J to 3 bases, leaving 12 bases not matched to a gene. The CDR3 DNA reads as TGCGCCAGCAGTCACGGACTAGCGGGGGGGATTTACTACTACAATGAGCAGTTCTTC. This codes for CASSHGLAGGIYYYNEQFF.

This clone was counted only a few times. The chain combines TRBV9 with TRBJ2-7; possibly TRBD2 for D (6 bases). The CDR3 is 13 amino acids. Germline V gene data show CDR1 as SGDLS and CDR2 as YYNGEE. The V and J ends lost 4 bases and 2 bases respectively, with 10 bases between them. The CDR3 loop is CASSHGGTYEQYF. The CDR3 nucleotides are TGTGCCAGCAGCCACGGGGGTACCTACGAGCAGTACTTC.

CDR3 DNA: TGTGCCAGCAGCTTGCCAGCAGGGAAGGGGGGGCGCAGGGGAGAAGCTTTCTTT. It translates to CASSLPAGKGGRRGEAFF. The chain is built from TRBV5-4 and TRBJ1-1; the D gene is possibly TRBD1 (6 bases). The length of the CDR3 is 18 residues. Germline V gives CDR1 SGHNT, CDR2 YYREEE (reference sequence). V shed 1 base and J shed 8 bases, with 27 bases lying between them.

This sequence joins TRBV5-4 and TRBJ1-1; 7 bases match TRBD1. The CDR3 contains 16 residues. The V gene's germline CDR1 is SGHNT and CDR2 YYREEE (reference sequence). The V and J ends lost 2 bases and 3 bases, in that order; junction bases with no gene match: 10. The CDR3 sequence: CASSFFKITGDTEAFF. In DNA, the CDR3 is TGTGCCAGCAGCTTCTTCAAGATCACAGGGGACACTGAAGCTTTCTTT.

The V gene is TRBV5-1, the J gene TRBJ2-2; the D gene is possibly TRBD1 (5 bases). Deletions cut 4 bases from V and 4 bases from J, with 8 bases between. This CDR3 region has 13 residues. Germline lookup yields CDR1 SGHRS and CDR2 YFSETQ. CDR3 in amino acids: CASSPDSTGELFF. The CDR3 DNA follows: TGCGCCAGCAGCCCTGACAGCACCGGGGAGCTGTTTTTT.

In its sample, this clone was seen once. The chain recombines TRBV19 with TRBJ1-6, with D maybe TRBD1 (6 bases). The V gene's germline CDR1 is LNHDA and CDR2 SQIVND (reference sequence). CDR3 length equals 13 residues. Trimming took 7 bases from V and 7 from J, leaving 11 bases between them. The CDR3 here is CASNRAFNSPLHF. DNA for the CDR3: TGTGCCAGTAACAGGGCCTTCAATTCACCCCTCCACTTT.

Here the CDR3 reads CASSLTGAPFYNEQFF. CDR3 nucleotides: TGCGCCAGCAGCCTCACAGGGGCCCCCTTCTACAATGAGCAGTTCTTC. The rearrangement joins TRBV5-1 to TRBJ2-1; 7 bases are a match to TRBD1. The CDR3 has 16 residues. Germline-derived CDR1 and CDR2 are SGHRS and YFSETQ. J gave up 3 bases and V 4 bases, and 10 bases lay outside the gene matches.

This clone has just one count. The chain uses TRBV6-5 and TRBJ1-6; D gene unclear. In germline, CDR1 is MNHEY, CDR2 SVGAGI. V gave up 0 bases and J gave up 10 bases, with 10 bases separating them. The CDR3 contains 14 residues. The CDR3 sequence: CASSYSSLGSPLHF. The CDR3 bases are TGTGCCAGCAGTTACTCGTCGTTGGGCTCACCCCTCCACTTT.

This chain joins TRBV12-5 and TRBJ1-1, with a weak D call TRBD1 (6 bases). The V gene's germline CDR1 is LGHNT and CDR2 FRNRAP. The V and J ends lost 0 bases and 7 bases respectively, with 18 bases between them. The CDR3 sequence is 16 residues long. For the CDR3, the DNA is TGTGCTAGTGGTTTGGTCCCCCTGAGGGGGTCGGGTGAAGCTTTCTTT. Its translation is CASGLVPLRGSGEAFF.

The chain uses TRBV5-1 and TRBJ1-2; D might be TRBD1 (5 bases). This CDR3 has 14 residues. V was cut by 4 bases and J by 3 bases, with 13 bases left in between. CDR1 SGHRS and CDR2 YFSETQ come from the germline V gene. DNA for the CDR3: TGCGCCAGCAGCCCGAAGCGCAGGGACTATGGCTACACCTTC. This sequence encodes CASSPKRRDYGYTF.

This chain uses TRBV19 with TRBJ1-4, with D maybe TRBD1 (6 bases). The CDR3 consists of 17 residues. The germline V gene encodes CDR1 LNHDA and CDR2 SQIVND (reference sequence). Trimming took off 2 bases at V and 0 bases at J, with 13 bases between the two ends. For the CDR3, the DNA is TGTGCCAGTAGTATACCCACAGGGCTTGCAACTAATGAAAAACTGTTTTTT. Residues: CASSIPTGLATNEKLFF.

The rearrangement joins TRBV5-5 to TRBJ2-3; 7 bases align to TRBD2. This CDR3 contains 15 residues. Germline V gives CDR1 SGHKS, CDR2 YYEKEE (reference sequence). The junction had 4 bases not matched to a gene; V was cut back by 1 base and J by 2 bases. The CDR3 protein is CASSLSLAVTDTQYF. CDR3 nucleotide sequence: TGTGCCAGCAGCTTGTCCCTAGCGGTCACAGATACGCAGTATTTT. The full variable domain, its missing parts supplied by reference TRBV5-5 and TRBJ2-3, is DAGVTQSPTHLIKTRGQQVTLRCSPISGHKSVSWYQQVLGQGPQFIFQYYEKEERGRGNFPDRFSARQFPNYSSELNVNALLLGDSALYLCASSLSLAVTDTQYFGPGTRLTVL.

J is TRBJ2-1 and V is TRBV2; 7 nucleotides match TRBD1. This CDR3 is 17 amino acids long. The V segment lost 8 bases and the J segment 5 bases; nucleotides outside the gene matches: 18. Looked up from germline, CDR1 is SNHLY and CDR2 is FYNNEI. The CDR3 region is CASDPLSGTATNNEQFF. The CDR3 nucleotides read TGTGCCAGCGACCCATTATCGGGGACAGCCACTAACAATGAGCAGTTCTTC.

The DNA for the CDR3 is TGTGCCAGCAGTCCGATGGACAGTGCTAACTATGGCTACACCTTC. Protein sequence: CASSPMDSANYGYTF. The rearrangement links TRBV28 to TRBJ1-2; weak D call: TRBD1 (6 bases). The CDR3 has 15 residues. Germline V gives CDR1 MDHEN, CDR2 SYDVKM. The germline V and J ends were trimmed by 5 bases and 0 bases, with 13 bases remaining between them.

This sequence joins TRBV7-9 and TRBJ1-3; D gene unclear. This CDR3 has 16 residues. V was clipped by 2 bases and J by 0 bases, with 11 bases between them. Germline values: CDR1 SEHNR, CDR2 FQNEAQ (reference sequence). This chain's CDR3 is CASSLTTPSSGNTIYF. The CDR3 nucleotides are TGTGCCAGCAGCTTAACGACACCGAGCTCTGGAAACACCATATATTTT.

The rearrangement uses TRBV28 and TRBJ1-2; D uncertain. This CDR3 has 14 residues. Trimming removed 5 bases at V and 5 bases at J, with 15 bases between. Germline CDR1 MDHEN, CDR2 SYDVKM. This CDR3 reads CASSLMTELYGYTF. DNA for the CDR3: TGTGCCAGCAGTCTAATGACGGAGTTATATGGCTACACCTTC.

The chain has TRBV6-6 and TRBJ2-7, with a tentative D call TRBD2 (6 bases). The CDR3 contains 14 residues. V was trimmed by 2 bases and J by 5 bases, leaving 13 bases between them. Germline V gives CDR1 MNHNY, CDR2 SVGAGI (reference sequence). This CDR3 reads CASSYEPSSDEQYF. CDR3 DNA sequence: TGTGCCAGCAGTTACGAGCCCTCTAGCGACGAGCAGTACTTC.

The CDR3 spells CSVTGQGNEKLFF. CDR3 DNA sequence: TGCAGCGTGACGGGACAGGGAAATGAAAAACTGTTTTTT. V and J are TRBV29-1 and TRBJ1-4; 9 nucleotides line up with TRBD1. Trimming removed 6 bases from V and 5 bases from J; junction bases left unmatched: 4. Per germline, CDR1 SQVTM and CDR2 ANQGSEA. The CDR3 is 13 residues long.

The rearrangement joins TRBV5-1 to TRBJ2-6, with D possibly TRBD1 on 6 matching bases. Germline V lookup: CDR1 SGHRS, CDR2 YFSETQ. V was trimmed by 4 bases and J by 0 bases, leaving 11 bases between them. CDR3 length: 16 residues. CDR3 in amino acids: CASSENRVSGANVLTF. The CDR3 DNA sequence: TGCGCCAGCAGCGAAAACAGGGTCTCTGGGGCCAACGTCCTGACTTTC.

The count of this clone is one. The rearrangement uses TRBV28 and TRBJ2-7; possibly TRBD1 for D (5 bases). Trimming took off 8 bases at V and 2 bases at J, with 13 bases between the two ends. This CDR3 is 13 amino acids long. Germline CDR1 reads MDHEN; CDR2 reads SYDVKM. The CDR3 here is CASGYRSTYEQYF. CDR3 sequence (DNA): TGTGCCAGCGGATACAGGAGTACCTACGAGCAGTACTTC. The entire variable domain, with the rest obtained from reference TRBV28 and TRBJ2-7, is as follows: DVKVTQSSRYLVKRTGEKVFLECVQDMDHENMFWYRQDPGLGLRLIYFSYDVKMKEKGDIPEGYSVSREKKERFSLILESASTNQTSMYLCASGYRSTYEQYFGPGTRLTVT.

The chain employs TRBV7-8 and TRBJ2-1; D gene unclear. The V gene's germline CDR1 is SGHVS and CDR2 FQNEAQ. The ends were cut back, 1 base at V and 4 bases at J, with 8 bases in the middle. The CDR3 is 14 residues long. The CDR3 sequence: CASSLDLAYNEQFF. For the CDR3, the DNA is TGTGCCAGCAGCTTAGATTTGGCTTACAATGAGCAGTTCTTC.

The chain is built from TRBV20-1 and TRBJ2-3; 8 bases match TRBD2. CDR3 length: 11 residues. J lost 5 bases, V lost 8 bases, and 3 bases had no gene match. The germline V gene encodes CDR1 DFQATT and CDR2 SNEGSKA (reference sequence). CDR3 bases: TGCAGTCGACTAGCGCGAGATACGCAGTATTTT. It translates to CSRLARDTQYF.

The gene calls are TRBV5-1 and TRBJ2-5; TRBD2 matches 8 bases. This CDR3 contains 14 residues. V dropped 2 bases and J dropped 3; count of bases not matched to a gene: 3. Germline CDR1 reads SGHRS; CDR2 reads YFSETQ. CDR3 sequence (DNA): TGCGCCAGCAGCTTTACTAGCGGCAAAGAGACCCAGTACTTC. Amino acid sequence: CASSFTSGKETQYF.

The CDR3 region has the DNA TGTGCCAGCAGTGAAGCGCTTAAGGCAGGGGCCTACAATGAGCAGTTCTTC. Protein sequence: CASSEALKAGAYNEQFF. V usage is TRBV6-1 and J usage is TRBJ2-1; possibly TRBD1 for D (6 bases). Germline assignment: CDR1 MNHNS and CDR2 SASEGT. The ends were cut back, 0 bases at V and 2 bases at J, with 14 bases in the middle. This CDR3 is built from 17 residues.

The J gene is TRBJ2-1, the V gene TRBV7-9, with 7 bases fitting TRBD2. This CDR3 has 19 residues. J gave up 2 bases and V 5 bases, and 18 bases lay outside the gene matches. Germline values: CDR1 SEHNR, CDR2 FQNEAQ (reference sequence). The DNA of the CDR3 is TGTGCCAGCAGCACCCGGGACTACCACTCCCAGAGAACCTACAATGAGCAGTTCTTC. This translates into CASSTRDYHSQRTYNEQFF.

CDR3 amino acids: CASSLDGYNEQFF. DNA of the CDR3: TGTGCCAGCAGCTTAGACGGCTACAATGAGCAGTTCTTC. V usage is TRBV7-2 and J usage is TRBJ2-1; D is unclear. Germline lookup yields CDR1 SGHTA and CDR2 FQGNSA. This CDR3 region has 13 residues. V was trimmed by 1 base and J by 3 bases, leaving 4 bases between them. Full variable domain (missing parts from reference TRBV7-2 and TRBJ2-1): GAGVSQSPSNKVTEKGKDVELRCDPISGHTALYWYRQSLGQGLEFLIYFQGNSAPDKSGLPSDRFSAERTGGSVSTLTIQRTQQEDSAVYLCASSLDGYNEQFFGPGTRLTVL.

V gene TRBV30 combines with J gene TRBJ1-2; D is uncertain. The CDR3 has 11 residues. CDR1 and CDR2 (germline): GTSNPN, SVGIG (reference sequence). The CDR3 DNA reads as TGTGCTGTTACAGAAAACTATGGCTACACCTTC. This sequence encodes CAVTENYGYTF.

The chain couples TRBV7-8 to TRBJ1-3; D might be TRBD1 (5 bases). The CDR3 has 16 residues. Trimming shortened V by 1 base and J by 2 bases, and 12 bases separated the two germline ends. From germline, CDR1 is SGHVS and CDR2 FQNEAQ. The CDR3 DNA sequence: TGTGCCAGCAGCTTAGTCTCGCGGGGGGCTGGAAACACCATATATTTT. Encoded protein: CASSLVSRGAGNTIYF.